Included here is one T cell receptor beta chain sequence, with context. The CDR3 does not close with the conserved phenylalanine or tryptophan, likely indicating a read error. This library used approximately 0.4 ug RNA and molecular barcoded adaptors spanning alpha/delta and beta/gamma chains. TCRdb re-called the reads with MiXCR, one entry per CDR3 protein. The data hold more than 30,000 distinct CDR3 sequences, with around a sixth observed a single time. This sample was included in a study of read filtering for tumor transcriptome and immune sequencing. The length of the CDR3 is 19 residues. With V trimmed by 6 bases and J by 0 bases, 17 bases remained unmatched.

The source is a donor older than 35 with multiple myeloma. V is TRBV12-3 or TRBV12-4 and J is TRBJ2-3; 8 bases match TRBD2. Sequences were obtained from a population of CD138-negative cells sorted from bone marrow. DNA of the CDR3: TGTGCCAGCAGCTTCCCCTCGAGCGGGAGCGTACATAGCACAGATACGCAGTATCTT. Translation gives CASSFPSSGSVHSTDTQYL.